The rows below give T cell receptor beta chains drawn from one sample of a study of OX40 agonist ivuxolimab in advanced cancers. The table came from immunoSEQ multiplex PCR; TCRdb's copy has only in-frame clones and leaves some out. Here the sample spans fewer than 85,000 clones, roughly four fifths being singletons. The specimen was CD4+ or CD8+ T cells sorted from blood, collected in a trial of the OX40 agonist ivuxolimab. Every receptor here comes from an adult with an advanced solid tumor such as melanoma, head and neck, liver or kidney cancer. The CDR3 runs from the conserved cysteine through the conserved F or W. A D gene is named only where the DNA matches it firmly. Clone size is not always given. Where it is, it says once, few, many or a class for expanded clones.

abundance: NA
d_gene: TRBD1
j_gene: TRBJ1-2
v_gene: TRBV6-6
CDR3aa: CASTLGQGRGGYTF
CDR3nt: TGTGCCAGCACCCTTGGACAGGGGAGGGGTGGCTACACCTTC

abundance: NA
d_gene: NA
j_gene: TRBJ1-2
v_gene: TRBV6-6
CDR3aa: CASTIRGGDGYTF
CDR3nt: TGTGCCAGCACCATCAGAGGAGGGGATGGCTACACCTTC

abundance: NA
d_gene: TRBD2
j_gene: TRBJ2-3
v_gene: TRBV2
CDR3aa: CASRTWRGGYSSTDTQYF
CDR3nt: TGTGCCAGCAGGACCTGGCGGGGGGGATACTCTAGCACAGATACGCAGTATTTT

abundance: NA
d_gene: NA
j_gene: TRBJ2-3
v_gene: TRBV4-2
CDR3aa: CASSQDWRSTDTQYF
CDR3nt: TGTGCCAGCAGCCAAGATTGGCGGAGCACAGATACGCAGTATTTT

abundance: NA
d_gene: NA
j_gene: TRBJ2-2
v_gene: TRBV5-1
CDR3aa: CASSLEFPPNTGELFF
CDR3nt: TGCGCCAGCAGCTTGGAGTTCCCCCCTAACACCGGGGAGCTGTTTTTT

abundance: NA
d_gene: NA
j_gene: TRBJ2-7
v_gene: TRBV7-9
CDR3aa: CASSLYRAGYEQYF
CDR3nt: TGTGCCAGCAGCTTATATCGAGCGGGCTACGAGCAGTACTTC

abundance: NA
d_gene: TRBD1
j_gene: TRBJ2-1
v_gene: TRBV27
CDR3aa: CASRTLIPDRGKPYNEQFF
CDR3nt: TGTGCCAGCAGAACTTTAATCCCGGACAGGGGAAAACCCTACAATGAGCAGTTCTTC

abundance: NA
d_gene: TRBD2
j_gene: TRBJ2-5
v_gene: TRBV6-1
CDR3aa: CASSDHGTSGVYQETQYF
CDR3nt: TGTGCCAGCAGTGACCACGGGACTAGCGGGGTGTACCAAGAGACCCAGTACTTC

abundance: once
d_gene: TRBD1
j_gene: TRBJ2-7
v_gene: TRBV5-5
CDR3aa: CASSLLRDRSYEQYF
CDR3nt: TGTGCCAGCAGCTTGTTAAGGGACAGGTCCTACGAGCAGTACTTC

abundance: NA
d_gene: NA
j_gene: TRBJ2-2
v_gene: TRBV6-4
CDR3aa: CASRVAGHTGELFF
CDR3nt: TGTGCCAGCAGAGTGGCGGGGCACACCGGGGAGCTGTTTTTT

abundance: NA
d_gene: TRBD1
j_gene: TRBJ2-5
v_gene: TRBV5-1
CDR3aa: CASSRGQGGETQYF
CDR3nt: TGCGCCAGCAGCAGAGGACAGGGCGGAGAGACCCAGTACTTC

abundance: NA
d_gene: TRBD2
j_gene: TRBJ2-5
v_gene: TRBV9
CDR3aa: CASSAPVAGETQYF
CDR3nt: TGTGCCAGCAGTGCACCCGTAGCGGGAGAGACCCAGTACTTC

abundance: NA
d_gene: TRBD1
j_gene: TRBJ2-5
v_gene: TRBV9
CDR3aa: CASSTGAQETQYF
CDR3nt: TGTGCCAGCAGCACAGGGGCCCAAGAGACCCAGTACTTC

abundance: NA
d_gene: TRBD1
j_gene: TRBJ2-2
v_gene: TRBV11-3
CDR3aa: CASSTKGASRTGELFF
CDR3nt: TGTGCCAGCAGCACAAAGGGGGCGTCGAGGACCGGGGAGCTGTTTTTT

abundance: NA
d_gene: TRBD2
j_gene: TRBJ2-5
v_gene: TRBV9
CDR3aa: CASSPTGTRGGAETQYF
CDR3nt: TGTGCCAGCAGCCCGACCGGGACTAGGGGAGGGGCAGAGACCCAGTACTTC

abundance: once
d_gene: NA
j_gene: TRBJ1-1
v_gene: TRBV7-8
CDR3aa: CASTLEGNTEAFF
CDR3nt: TGTGCCAGCACGCTAGAAGGCAACACTGAAGCTTTCTTT

abundance: NA
d_gene: TRBD2
j_gene: TRBJ2-1
v_gene: TRBV19
CDR3aa: CASSIGTSGSNEQFF
CDR3nt: TGTGCCAGTAGTATAGGAACTAGCGGGAGCAATGAGCAGTTCTTC

abundance: NA
d_gene: NA
j_gene: TRBJ2-3
v_gene: TRBV19
CDR3aa: CAVKLPDRHTQYF
CDR3nt: TGTGCCGTAAAGTTACCGGACAGACATACGCAGTATTTT

abundance: NA
d_gene: NA
j_gene: TRBJ1-2
v_gene: TRBV15
CDR3aa: CATSPVRGFNYGYTF
CDR3nt: TGTGCCACCAGCCCTGTCCGGGGTTTCAACTATGGCTACACCTTC

abundance: NA
d_gene: TRBD2
j_gene: TRBJ2-3
v_gene: TRBV5-1
CDR3aa: CASSFSGRHADTQYF
CDR3nt: TGCGCCAGCAGCTTTAGCGGGAGGCATGCAGATACGCAGTATTTT

abundance: NA
d_gene: NA
j_gene: TRBJ2-1
v_gene: TRBV15
CDR3aa: CATSRDRAEYNEQFF
CDR3nt: TGTGCCACCAGCAGAGATAGGGCGGAATACAATGAGCAGTTCTTC

abundance: NA
d_gene: NA
j_gene: TRBJ1-6
v_gene: TRBV28
CDR3aa: CASSTPGHHSPLHF
CDR3nt: TGTGCCAGCAGTACCCCCGGGCACCATTCACCCCTCCACTTT

abundance: NA
d_gene: NA
j_gene: TRBJ2-6
v_gene: TRBV27
CDR3aa: CATAGSGANVLTF
CDR3nt: TGTGCCACCGCGGGGTCTGGGGCCAACGTCCTGACTTTC

abundance: NA
d_gene: NA
j_gene: TRBJ2-3
v_gene: TRBV29-1
CDR3aa: CSGGADTQYF
CDR3nt: TGCAGCGGAGGGGCAGATACGCAGTATTTT

abundance: few
d_gene: NA
j_gene: TRBJ2-7
v_gene: TRBV29-1
CDR3aa: CSVARQKAAYEQYF
CDR3nt: TGCAGCGTTGCCCGACAGAAAGCGGCCTACGAGCAGTACTTC

abundance: NA
d_gene: TRBD2
j_gene: TRBJ2-3
v_gene: TRBV6-5
CDR3aa: CASSPTGGADTQYF
CDR3nt: TGTGCCAGCAGCCCCACGGGGGGAGCAGATACGCAGTATTTT

abundance: NA
d_gene: TRBD2
j_gene: TRBJ2-5
v_gene: TRBV11-2
CDR3aa: CASSFGGGAETQYF
CDR3nt: TGTGCCAGCAGCTTCGGCGGGGGGGCTGAGACCCAGTACTTC

abundance: once
d_gene: NA
j_gene: TRBJ2-3
v_gene: TRBV5-1
CDR3aa: CASSLDGGLATDTQYF
CDR3nt: TGCGCCAGCAGCTTGGATGGGGGCTTAGCTACAGATACGCAGTATTTT

abundance: NA
d_gene: NA
j_gene: TRBJ2-5
v_gene: TRBV7-2
CDR3aa: CASSTTEKTQYF
CDR3nt: TGTGCCAGCAGTACGACAGAAAAGACCCAGTACTTC

abundance: NA
d_gene: NA
j_gene: TRBJ2-3
v_gene: TRBV15
CDR3aa: CATSRDLSDTQYF
CDR3nt: TGTGCCACCAGCAGAGATCTCTCAGATACGCAGTATTTT

abundance: few
d_gene: NA
j_gene: TRBJ2-3
v_gene: TRBV6-5
CDR3aa: CASTNDGDTQYF
CDR3nt: TGTGCCAGCACCAACGACGGAGATACGCAGTATTTT

abundance: NA
d_gene: NA
j_gene: TRBJ2-5
v_gene: TRBV19
CDR3aa: CASSRSRPETQYF
CDR3nt: TGTGCCAGTAGTAGAAGTAGACCAGAGACCCAGTACTTC

abundance: NA
d_gene: NA
j_gene: TRBJ1-6
v_gene: TRBV28
CDR3aa: CASSLTQGSYNSPLHF
CDR3nt: TGTGCCAGCAGCCTCACCCAGGGGTCCTATAATTCACCCCTCCACTTT

abundance: once
d_gene: NA
j_gene: TRBJ1-2
v_gene: TRBV6-5
CDR3aa: CASSARQRGRYTF
CDR3nt: TGTGCCAGCAGTGCCCGACAGAGAGGTCGCTACACCTTC

abundance: NA
d_gene: TRBD1
j_gene: TRBJ2-6
v_gene: TRBV27
CDR3aa: CASSFQGAASGANVLTF
CDR3nt: TGTGCCAGCAGTTTTCAGGGGGCGGCTTCTGGGGCCAACGTCCTGACTTTC

abundance: NA
d_gene: NA
j_gene: TRBJ2-7
v_gene: TRBV18
CDR3aa: CASSRLYDEQYF
CDR3nt: TGTGCCAGCTCACGCCTCTATGACGAGCAGTACTTC